This entry features one TCR beta chain sequence. Some clones are missing from TCRdb's copy, which holds only in-frame ones; the method was immunoSEQ multiplex PCR. The data contain 80,000 to 95,000 clones, approximately 85% of them singletons. The CDR3 is made up of 16 amino acids. Looked up from germline, CDR1 is SGHRS and CDR2 is YFSETQ. V dropped 3 bases and J dropped 6 bases, with 20 bases sitting between them. The data are from a study of blood T cell repertoires in COVID-19. Study-wide background: The analysed material was cDNA or gDNA that came from T cells, B-cell-depleted T cells, or PBMCs.

The receptor comes from a human donor in a cohort sampled during active COVID-19. Specimen: peripheral blood. The chain joins TRBV5-1 to TRBJ2-3, with D possibly TRBD1 on 7 matching bases. The CDR3 loop reads CASSSGLQGGWDTQYF. The CDR3 DNA is TGCGCCAGCAGCTCGGGACTCCAGGGGGGTTGGGATACGCAGTATTTT. Looking up the rest from reference TRBV5-1 and TRBJ2-3 gives the full variable domain: KAGVTQTPRYLIKTRGQQVTLSCSPISGHRSVSWYQQTPGQGLQFLFEYFSETQRNKGNFPGRFSGRQFSNSRSEMNVSTLELGDSALYLCASSSGLQGGWDTQYFGPGTRLTVL.